Below are 28 T cell receptor beta chains sequenced from a single sample in a study of cytomegalovirus exposure and HLA in healthy donors. A multiplex PCR was run with 60 Vbeta primers and 13 Jbeta primers. TCRdb keeps only in-frame clones here, not all; method: immunoSEQ multiplex PCR. The sample has 50,000 to 65,000 clones, approximately 72% seen once. Sequencing was performed on PBMCs. Receptors originate from a man in his fifties or sixties in good health and CMV-seropositive.

The chain couples TRBV9 to TRBJ1-2; perhaps TRBD1 as D (6 bases). There are 13 residues in the CDR3. CDR1 is SGDLS and CDR2 is YYNGEE in the germline V gene. V shed 5 bases and J shed 4 bases, with 12 bases lying between them. The CDR3 sequence is CASSTGQRYGYTF. The CDR3 nucleotides are TGTGCCAGCAGTACCGGACAGCGCTATGGCTACACCTTC.

The rearrangement links TRBV10-2 to TRBJ2-3, with 13 bases lining up with TRBD2. V lost 6 bases and J lost 0; bases outside the gene matches: 6. Germline lookup yields CDR1 WSHSY and CDR2 SAAADI. The CDR3 runs to 17 residues. The chain's CDR3 is CASRLAGGSASTDTQYF. CDR3 sequence (DNA): TGCGCCAGCAGACTAGCGGGAGGGTCGGCTAGCACAGATACGCAGTATTTT.

Regarding this clone: One end of the junction does not line up with germline, which may come from a read error. The chain employs TRBV9 and TRBJ2-7; TRBD1 is a possible D gene (6 bases). The CDR3 runs to 15 residues. Germline CDR1 reads SGDLS; CDR2 reads YYNGEE. DNA of the CDR3: TGTGCCAGCAGCTCCCAGGGGCGCAGCTCCTACGAGCACCACTTC. Amino acids: CASSSQGRSSYEHHF.

The sample holds one count of this clone. V usage is TRBV4-3 and J usage is TRBJ2-2; 10 bases map to TRBD1. V lost 1 base and J lost 6; bases outside the gene matches: 5. The V gene's germline CDR1 is LGHNA and CDR2 YSLEER. CDR3 length: 16 residues. For the CDR3, the DNA is TGCGCCAGCAGCCAAGGACAGGGGGCGAGTGCCGGGGAGCTGTTTTTT. Translated, it gives CASSQGQGASAGELFF.

Of note for this clone: One end of the junction fails to match germline, which may point to a read error. DNA for the CDR3: TGTTCCAGCGTAGACCAAGCCCAACTAGAATCCCAAGAGACCCAGTACTTC. This codes for CSSVDQAQLESQETQYF. The rearrangement joins TRBV7-9 to TRBJ2-5, with D possibly matching TRBD2 (5 bases). The CDR3 length is 17 residues. Germline V gene data show CDR1 as SEHNR and CDR2 as FQNEAQ (reference sequence).

The table lists this clone with a few counts. This chain connects TRBV6-5 to TRBJ2-7; TRBD1 aligns across 9 bases. CDR3 length: 15 amino acids. Germline CDR1 reads MNHEY; CDR2 reads SVGAGI. V was pared by 4 bases and J by 2 bases, with 6 bases of the junction left unmatched. CDR3 loop: CASSSPGQGTYEQYF. The CDR3 DNA is TGTGCCAGCAGTTCCCCGGGACAGGGAACCTACGAGCAGTACTTC.

The chain links TRBV5-1 to TRBJ2-7; D may be TRBD1 (7 bases). CDR3 length: 14 amino acids. Germline-derived CDR1 and CDR2 are SGHRS and YFSETQ. V lost 3 bases, J lost 4 bases, and 14 bases lay in between. The CDR3 DNA reads as TGCGCCAGCAGCTCCGGCAGGGGGGCGTACGAGCAGTACTTC. Translated, it gives CASSSGRGAYEQYF.

The J gene is TRBJ2-3, the V gene TRBV28; 8 bases match TRBD2. This CDR3 region has 20 residues. Germline lookup yields CDR1 MDHEN and CDR2 SYDVKM. Trimming at V came to 3 bases and at J to 4 bases, leaving 21 bases not matched to a gene. The CDR3 reads CASSFKIIYVSGSDADTQYF. CDR3 sequence (DNA): TGTGCCAGCAGTTTCAAAATAATATACGTGAGCGGGAGTGACGCAGATACGCAGTATTTT.

A note on this clone: The junction differs from germline at one of its ends, possibly a read error. The V and J genes are TRBV29-1 and TRBJ1-2; D is undetermined. Germline loops: CDR1 SQVTM, CDR2 ANQGSEA. The CDR3 is made up of 13 amino acids. In DNA, the CDR3 is TGCAGCGTGGCCCCCTCGCCGGCAGGAGGCTACAACTTC. The encoded protein is CSVAPSPAGGYNF.

This chain links TRBV19 with TRBJ2-2, with D hard to call. CDR1 is LNHDA and CDR2 is SQIVND in the germline V gene (reference sequence). This CDR3 region has 16 residues. The V and J ends lost 5 bases and 6 bases respectively, with 19 bases between them. CDR3 bases: TGTGCCAGTAGTGCGGTTCGAGGCCACGTTTCCGGGGAGCTGTTTTTT. It encodes CASSAVRGHVSGELFF. Combining the CDR3 with reference TRBV19 and TRBJ2-2 gives the whole variable domain DGGITQSPKYLFRKEGQNVTLSCEQNLNHDAMYWYRQDPGQGLRLIYYSQIVNDFQKGDIAEGYSVSREKKESFPLTVTSAQKNPTAFYLCASSAVRGHVSGELFFGEGSRLTVL.

V gene TRBV6-6 combines with J gene TRBJ2-3; D is perhaps TRBD1 (6 bases). Germline CDR1 is MNHNY and CDR2 is SVGAGI (reference sequence). Deletions cut 2 bases from V and 5 bases from J, with 11 bases between. CDR3 length: 14 amino acids. Here the CDR3 DNA reads TGTGCCAGCAGTTACCCGGCAGGGGAAGATACGCAGTATTTT. This sequence encodes CASSYPAGEDTQYF.

The chain is built from TRBV14 and TRBJ1-5; D ambiguous. CDR3 length: 13 residues. Trimming removed 3 bases from V and 3 bases from J, with 6 bases in between. Germline CDR1 reads SGHDN; CDR2 reads FVKESK. As DNA, the CDR3 is TGTGCCAGCAGCCAGCGGCTCAATCAGCCCCAGCATTTT. Translated, it gives CASSQRLNQPQHF.

This chain joins TRBV11-2 and TRBJ1-1, with TRBD1 matching over 10 bases. The germline CDR1 and CDR2 sequences are SGHAT and FQNNGV. Trimming at V came to 2 bases and at J to 0 bases, leaving 9 bases not matched to a gene. The CDR3 is 18 amino acids. The CDR3, as DNA: TGTGCCAGCAGCTTACCGGGACAGGGGTTGTACATGAACACTGAAGCTTTCTTT. Translation: CASSLPGQGLYMNTEAFF.

V gene TRBV28 combines with J gene TRBJ1-1; D is unclear. Germline V CDR1 and CDR2: MDHEN, SYDVKM. V lost 6 bases to trimming and J lost 2 bases, with 22 bases between them. CDR3 length: 17 amino acids. This chain's CDR3 is CASRRVFGVGSNTEAFF. For the CDR3, the DNA is TGTGCCAGCAGAAGGGTGTTTGGAGTTGGGAGTAACACTGAAGCTTTCTTT.

The chain joins TRBV7-2 to TRBJ1-6; D not resolved. V was shortened by 5 bases and J by 8 bases, with 19 bases between the two germline ends. CDR3 length equals 16 residues. The germline CDR1 and CDR2 sequences are SGHTA and FQGNSA. The CDR3 is CASSPAQLLGDSPLHF. Here the CDR3 DNA reads TGTGCCAGCAGCCCAGCCCAGCTTTTGGGAGATTCACCCCTCCACTTT.

This clone was counted a single time. Sequence at one end of the junction differs from germline and may be a read error. Here the CDR3 DNA reads TGTGCCAGCAGACTGACAGGGTCGTATGGCTACGCCTTC. It yields the protein CASRLTGSYGYAF. The J gene is TRBJ1-2, the V gene TRBV5-5; 7 positions match TRBD1. The CDR3 is 13 amino acids. Germline V lookup: CDR1 SGHKS, CDR2 YYEKEE (reference sequence).

The chain carries TRBV13 and TRBJ2-3; D is uncertain. Trimming removed 5 bases at V and 6 bases at J, with 9 bases between. Germline values: CDR1 PRHDT, CDR2 FYEKMQ (reference sequence). The CDR3 runs to 12 residues. The chain's CDR3 is CASSPMGDTQYF. CDR3 DNA sequence: TGTGCCAGCAGCCCGATGGGCGATACGCAGTATTTT.

The chain has TRBV19 and TRBJ1-3; tentatively, D is TRBD1 (5 bases). Trimming cost V 3 bases and J 1 base, with 13 bases left between them. This CDR3 is built from 16 residues. The germline CDR1 and CDR2 sequences are LNHDA and SQIVND (reference sequence). Here the CDR3 reads CASSIAHRYSGNTIYF. The CDR3 DNA sequence: TGTGCCAGTAGTATCGCCCACAGGTATTCTGGAAACACCATATATTTT.

The chain uses TRBV4-3 and TRBJ2-2, with D possibly matching TRBD1 (5 bases). The CDR3 consists of 16 residues. Germline CDR1 LGHNA, CDR2 YSLEER. Trimming took off 3 bases at V and 2 bases at J, with 13 bases between the two ends. The CDR3 loop reads CASSQAAGINTGELFF. CDR3 coding DNA: TGCGCCAGCAGCCAGGCCGCAGGGATTAACACCGGGGAGCTGTTTTTT.

J is TRBJ2-7 and V is TRBV25-1; a weak D match, TRBD2 (6 bases). CDR3 size: 13 residues. Germline assignment: CDR1 MGHDK and CDR2 SYGVNS. Trimming left V 3 bases short and J 7 bases short, with 13 bases between. The CDR3 sequence: CASSEGLAREQYF. The CDR3 DNA follows: TGTGCCAGCAGTGAGGGGCTAGCGCGGGAGCAGTACTTC.

The rearrangement uses TRBV28 and TRBJ1-1, with 9 bases matching TRBD1. Per the germline V gene, CDR1 is MDHEN and CDR2 is SYDVKM. With V trimmed by 4 bases and J by 0 bases, 12 bases remained unmatched. The CDR3 is made up of 18 amino acids. The CDR3 DNA reads TGTGCCAGCAGTTCTCAGCGGTCGACAGGGGGGATGAACACTGAAGCTTTCTTT. It encodes CASSSQRSTGGMNTEAFF.

V and J are TRBV29-1 and TRBJ2-5, with D possibly matching TRBD1 (7 bases). The assigned J gene may be wrong: the sequence end matches TRBJ2-7 better. CDR1 SQVTM and CDR2 ANQGSEA come from the germline V gene. The CDR3 is made up of 15 amino acids. The CDR3 DNA reads as TGCAGCGTTGAAGTCGCGGGACAGCCCTCTTTCGAGCAGTACTTC. This gives the protein CSVEVAGQPSFEQYF.

The V gene is TRBV7-2, the J gene TRBJ1-2; no firm D call. The germline V and J ends were trimmed by 5 bases and 4 bases, with 17 bases remaining between them. The CDR3 has 15 amino acids. CDR1 is SGHTA and CDR2 is FQGNSA in the germline V gene. The CDR3 here is CASSKREVGSYGYTF. The CDR3 nucleotides read TGTGCCAGCAGCAAGCGGGAAGTGGGTAGCTATGGCTACACCTTC.

J is TRBJ1-3 and V is TRBV18, with D hard to call. Germline V gene data show CDR1 as KGHSH and CDR2 as LQKENI. This CDR3 is 15 amino acids long. Trimming took off 2 bases at V and 4 bases at J, with 12 bases between the two ends. Here the CDR3 reads CASSPSAGSGNTIYF. CDR3 coding DNA: TGTGCCAGCTCACCATCAGCGGGTTCAGGAAACACCATATATTTT.

The CDR3 sequence: CASSLGDRALDEQYF. The CDR3 nucleotides read TGTGCCAGCAGCTTGGGGGACAGGGCTCTGGACGAGCAGTACTTC. V usage is TRBV5-6 and J usage is TRBJ2-7, with TRBD1 identical over 9 bases. The CDR3 has 15 residues. Germline CDR1 SGHDT, CDR2 YYEEEE. With 0 bases clipped from V and 5 bases from J, the junction kept 6 bases outside the gene matches.

V gene TRBV6-1 combines with J gene TRBJ2-1, with TRBD2 identical over 8 bases. Germline-derived CDR1 and CDR2 are MNHNS and SASEGT. The CDR3 length is 14 residues. V shed 5 bases and J 3 bases; nucleotides not matched to a gene: 3. The CDR3 loop reads CASSLLADYNEQFF. CDR3 DNA sequence: TGTGCCAGCAGTTTACTAGCGGACTACAATGAGCAGTTCTTC.

The chain has TRBV9 and TRBJ1-4; tentative D call: TRBD1 (5 bases). The germline V gene encodes CDR1 SGDLS and CDR2 YYNGEE. V shed 3 bases and J shed 8 bases, with 23 bases lying between them. CDR3 size: 17 residues. CDR3: CASSARDWRRGEEKLFF. Written as DNA, the CDR3 is TGTGCCAGCAGCGCGAGGGACTGGAGACGGGGGGAAGAAAAACTGTTTTTT.

This rearrangement joins TRBV19 to TRBJ2-7; TRBD1 agrees at 12 bases. Germline assignment: CDR1 LNHDA and CDR2 SQIVND (reference sequence). The CDR3 loop spans 16 amino acids. The trim removed 3 bases at V and 3 bases at J, leaving 6 bases unmatched. The CDR3 loop reads CASSIIGTGGDYEQYF. The CDR3 region has the DNA TGTGCCAGTAGTATTATCGGGACAGGGGGCGACTACGAGCAGTACTTC.